This TCR beta chain is drawn from a study of graft-versus-host responses after intestinal transplantation. Overall study context: Multivisceral, liver-intestinal, or isolated intestinal transplants were performed in recipients. All recipients got anti-thymocyte globulin induction, then tacrolimus and steroids for roughly 3 years. Study results and caveats: Declines in HvG clones occurring early post-transplant were associated with peak circulating GvH clone levels.

This CDR3 spans 17 amino acids. J gave up 4 bases and V 1 base, and 10 bases lay outside the gene matches. Germline CDR1 and CDR2: LNHNV and YYDKDF (reference sequence). Some clones are missing from TCRdb's copy, which holds only in-frame ones; the method was immunoSEQ multiplex PCR. The repertoire includes 84,000 or so clones, 80% to 95% of them detected once, and 1.1% sits in the top ten. On this clone: Its antigen remains unknown.

V is TRBV15 and J is TRBJ2-4; 7 bases are a match to TRBD1. The sample was unstimulated CD8+ T cells sorted from spleen or lymph node cells, taken before transplant. This sequence was found in a human donor who was the organ donor for an intestinal transplant. CDR3 sequence reads: CATSRVPSTGKKNIQYF. For the CDR3, the DNA is TGTGCCACCAGCAGAGTCCCTTCGACAGGGAAAAAAAACATTCAGTACTTC.